A selection of T cell receptor beta chains follows, all from one sample in a study of blood T cells in healthy people across ages. TCRdb processed the 5' RACE reads anew with MiXCR; each CDR3 protein has one entry. In the table there are about 2 million distinct CDR3 sequences, around 48% of which are singletons. The sequenced material came from blood. These receptors came from a woman aged 40 to 50 in good health. Each CDR3 is given without its conserved first and last residue. The order of the fields is V gene, CDR3 protein.

TRBV12-5 ASGAGLEYNEQF
TRBV28 ASSLSRIGGGRRANEKLF
TRBV12-5 ASGLDWQGEQF
TRBV7-2 ASSSRTSGFYNEQF
TRBV27 ASSLLRGPSYGYT
TRBV2 ASSWKRTSGGDNEQF
TRBV7-2 ASSLDRGVGWAF
TRBV12-3/TRBV12-4 ASSRETVSWQPQH
TRBV7-2 ASRQRGFGGEQF
TRBV5-1 ASSLSTTVLYYGYT
TRBV7-2 ATNPAGLQETQY
TRBV15 ATSRGPRQGGEKLF
TRBV4-2 ASSQDRTGEQF
TRBV27 ASSPDEQPQH
TRBV4-1 ASSHSPRQGVVPTEAF
TRBV2 ASSERPRGGYT
TRBV7-2 ASSLQGGRGETQY
TRBV28 ASSQNRIDRQGKSQPQH
TRBV12-3/TRBV12-4 ASSFLRNYGYT
TRBV20-1 SARGRDYTQETQY
TRBV28 ASSIGQANGYT
TRBV9 ASNQGGAETQY
TRBV2 ASSPLQGFQETQY
TRBV6-2/TRBV6-3 ASSRAGNEQY
TRBV14 ASSRQGSGGYEQY
TRBV7-9 ASTHTQTGYGYT
TRBV6-2/TRBV6-3 ASTALAGTGNEQF
TRBV25-1 ASSDWDPGQGAEETQY
TRBV6-5 ASRGSGGRETQY
TRBV20-1 SAPPSGGDIQY
TRBV7-8 ASSKKDDTDTQY
TRBV4-3 ASSQALDIYGYT
TRBV28 ASSVSSGGYRQETQY
TRBV6-5 ASSYAGRGGAYGETQY
TRBV5-5 ASSLAGGSGNEQF
TRBV4-2 ASSLGTGGNQGEAF
TRBV6-1 ASSGHFAGLVGETQY
TRBV6-2/TRBV6-3 ASSRTSTQY
TRBV27 ASSFNGGAYNEQF
TRBV4-3 ASSQVGGGSSGANVLT
TRBV14 ASSKDGRLKNIQY
TRBV5-6 ASSLPQGLRF
TRBV6-6 ASRSGSSSYEQY
TRBV5-1 ASSMELGSGANVLT
TRBV7-2 ASSLQGNQNEKLF
TRBV13 ASSFPTSGGNEQF
TRBV7-9 ASSRRAQNGNEQF
TRBV4-1 ASSQIQGLAFYEQY